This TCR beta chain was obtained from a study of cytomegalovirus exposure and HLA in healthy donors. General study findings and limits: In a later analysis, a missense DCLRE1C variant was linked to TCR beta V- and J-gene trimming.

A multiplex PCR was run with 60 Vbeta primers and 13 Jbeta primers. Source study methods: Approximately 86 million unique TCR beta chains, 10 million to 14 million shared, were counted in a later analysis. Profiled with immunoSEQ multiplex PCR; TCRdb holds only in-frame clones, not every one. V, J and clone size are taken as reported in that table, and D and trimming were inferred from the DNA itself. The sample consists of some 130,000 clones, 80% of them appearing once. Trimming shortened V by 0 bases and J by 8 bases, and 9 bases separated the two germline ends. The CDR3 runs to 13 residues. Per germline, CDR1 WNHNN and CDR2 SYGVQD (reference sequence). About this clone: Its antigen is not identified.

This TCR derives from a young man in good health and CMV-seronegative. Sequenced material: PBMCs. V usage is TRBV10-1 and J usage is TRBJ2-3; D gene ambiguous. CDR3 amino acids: CASSESTLTTQYF. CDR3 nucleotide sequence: TGCGCCAGCAGTGAGTCGACTCTAACTACGCAGTATTTT.